This T cell receptor (beta chain) was sequenced in a study of human T cells and chemical hapten exposure. Study context: The sensitizer, 2% DPC, was used on around 2 cm by around 2 cm of upper inner arm skin.

This clonotype has a handful of counts. Antigen unknown. Study outcomes and limitations: Donors, who had alopecia, may show an immune response that differs from healthy people's. Controls had significantly fewer large CDR3 similarity clusters than were formed by expanded TCRs.

Unique molecular identifiers were attached to individual cDNA molecules during library preparation. TCRdb re-called the RACE reads through MiXCR, storing one row per CDR3 protein. Seen here are approximately 370,000 distinct CDR3 sequences, approximately 5.8% observed once, and the top ten hold about 7.7%. Trimming removed 8 bases at V and 3 bases at J, with 8 bases between. Germline assignment: CDR1 KGHSH and CDR2 LQKENI. The CDR3 totals 11 residues. The time point is: pre-sensitization, week 0. Noted treatment: therapeutic diphenylcyclopropenone sensitization with weekly scalp DPC. This receptor was taken from a woman between 18 and 29 years old with alopecia areata. Some clones in this sample may be carry-over from other donors' samples. This chain joins TRBV18 and TRBJ2-7; possibly TRBD2 for D (5 bases). The sample consisted of whole blood, taken in connection with sensitization to the hapten diphenylcyclopropenone (DPC). CDR3 amino acids: CASRGDYEQYF. CDR3 in DNA: TGTGCCAGCCGGGGTGACTACGAGCAGTACTTC.